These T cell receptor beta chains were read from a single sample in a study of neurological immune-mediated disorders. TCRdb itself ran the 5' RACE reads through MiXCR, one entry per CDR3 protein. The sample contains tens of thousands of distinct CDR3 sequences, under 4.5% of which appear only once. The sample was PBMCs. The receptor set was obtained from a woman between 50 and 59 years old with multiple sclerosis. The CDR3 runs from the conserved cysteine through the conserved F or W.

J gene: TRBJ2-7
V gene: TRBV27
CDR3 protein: CASSQSGLGPYEQYF

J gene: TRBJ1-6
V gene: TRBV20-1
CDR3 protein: CSGSHGATYNSPLHF

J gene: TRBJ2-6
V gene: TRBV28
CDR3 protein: CASSLSVGRTGANVLTF

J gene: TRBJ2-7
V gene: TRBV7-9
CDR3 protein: CASSYREAGGSYEQYF

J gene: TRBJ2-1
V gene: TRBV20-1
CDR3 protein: CSASNSGDYNEQFF

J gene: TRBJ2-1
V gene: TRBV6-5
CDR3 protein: CASSSLGAGEQFF

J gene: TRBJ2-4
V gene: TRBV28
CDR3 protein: CASTWGGGEIQYF

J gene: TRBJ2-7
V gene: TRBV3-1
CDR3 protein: CASSQASLYEQYF

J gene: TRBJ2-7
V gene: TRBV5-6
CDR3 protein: CASSPGGRYEQYF

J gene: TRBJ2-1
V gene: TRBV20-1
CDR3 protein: CSARPPGQRDEQFF

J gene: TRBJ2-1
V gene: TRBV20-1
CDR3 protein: CSAYETLAGGGGEQFF

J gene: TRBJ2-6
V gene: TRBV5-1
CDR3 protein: CASSLDGAGANVLTF

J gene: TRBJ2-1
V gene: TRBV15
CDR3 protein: CATSRSSGAYNEQFF

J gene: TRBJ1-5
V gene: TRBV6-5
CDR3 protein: CASSYSSSNQPQHF

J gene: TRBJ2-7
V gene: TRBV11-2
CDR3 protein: CASSSLQTPAYEQYF

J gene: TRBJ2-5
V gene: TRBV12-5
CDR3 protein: CASGAGTFISETQYF

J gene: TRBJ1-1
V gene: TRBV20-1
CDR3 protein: CGGQGTYTEAFF

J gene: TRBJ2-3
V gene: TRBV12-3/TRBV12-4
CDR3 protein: CASRKTGSTDTQYF

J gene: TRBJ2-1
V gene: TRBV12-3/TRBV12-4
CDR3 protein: CASSPLGGHEQFF

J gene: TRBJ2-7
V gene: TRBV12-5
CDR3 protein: CASGPSGGAYEQYF

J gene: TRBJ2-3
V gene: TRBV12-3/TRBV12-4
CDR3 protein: CASTPEGTQYF

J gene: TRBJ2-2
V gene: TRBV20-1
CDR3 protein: CSAPSGGNNGELFF

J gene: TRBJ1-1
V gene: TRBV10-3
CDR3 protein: CAISAGQSNTEAFF

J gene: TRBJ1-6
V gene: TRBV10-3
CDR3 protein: CAITNRDNSPLHF

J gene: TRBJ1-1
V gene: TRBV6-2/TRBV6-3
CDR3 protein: CASSYLDNTEAFF

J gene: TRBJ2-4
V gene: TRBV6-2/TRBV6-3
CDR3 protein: CASSSGRVGPVRNIQYF

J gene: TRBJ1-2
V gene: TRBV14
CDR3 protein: CASSPLVGGNYGYTF

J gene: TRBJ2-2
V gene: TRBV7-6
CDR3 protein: CASSLVDGANTGELFF

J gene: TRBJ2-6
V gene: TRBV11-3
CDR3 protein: CASSPGQGARGANVLTF

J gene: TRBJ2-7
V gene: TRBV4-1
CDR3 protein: CASSPTDSSYEQYF

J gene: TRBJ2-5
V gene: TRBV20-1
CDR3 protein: CSARNSGGVQETQYF

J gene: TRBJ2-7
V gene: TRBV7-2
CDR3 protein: CASRTGTGASYEQYF

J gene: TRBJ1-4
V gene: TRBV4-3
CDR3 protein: CASSQDSRGQGEKLFF

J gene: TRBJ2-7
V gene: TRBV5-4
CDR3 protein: CASSPGLLNEQYF

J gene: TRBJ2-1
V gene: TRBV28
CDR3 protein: CASSLLAGSYNEQFF

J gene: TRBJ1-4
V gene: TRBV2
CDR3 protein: CASSESGQTSEKLFF

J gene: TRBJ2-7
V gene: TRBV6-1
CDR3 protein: CASSAPGTGGQEQYF

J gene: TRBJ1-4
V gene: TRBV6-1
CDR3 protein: CATRQISNEKLFF

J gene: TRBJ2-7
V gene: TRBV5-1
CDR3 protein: CASSGQGRLDEQYF

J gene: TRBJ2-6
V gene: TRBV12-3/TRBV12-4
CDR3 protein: CASSLLSGANVLTF

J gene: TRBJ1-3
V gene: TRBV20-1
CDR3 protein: CSARGRGDPGNTIYF

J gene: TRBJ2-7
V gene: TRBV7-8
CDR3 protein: CASSINRPILRDTLRSSYEQYF

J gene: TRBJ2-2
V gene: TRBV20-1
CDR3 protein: CSASDRHRGSTGELFF

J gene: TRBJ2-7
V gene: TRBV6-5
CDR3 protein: CASSDPRGGINEQYF

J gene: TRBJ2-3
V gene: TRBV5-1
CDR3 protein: CASSRNQRGRTDTQYF

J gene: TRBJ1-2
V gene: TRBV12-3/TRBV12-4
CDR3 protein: CASSRDRAGGGYTF

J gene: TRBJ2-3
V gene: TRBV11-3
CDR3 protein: CASSFDSTDTQYF

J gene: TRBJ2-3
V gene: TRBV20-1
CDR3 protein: CSGGEGTDTQYF

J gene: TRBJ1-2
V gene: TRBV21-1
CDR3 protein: CASSLDPGGYTF

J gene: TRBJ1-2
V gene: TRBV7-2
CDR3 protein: CASSLRGGGYGYTF

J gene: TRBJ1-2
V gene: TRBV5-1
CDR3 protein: CASSLSANYGYTF

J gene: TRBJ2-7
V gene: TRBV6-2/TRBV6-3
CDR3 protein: CASTPGQGAYEQYF

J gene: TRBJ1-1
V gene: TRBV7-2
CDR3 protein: CASSLEAGFTEAFF

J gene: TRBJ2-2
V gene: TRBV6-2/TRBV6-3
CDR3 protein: CASMRLRDRNTGELFF

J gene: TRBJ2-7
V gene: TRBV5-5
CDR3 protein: CASSLAHRSGYEQYF

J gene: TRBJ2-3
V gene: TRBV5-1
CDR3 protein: CASSPDPRTDTQYF

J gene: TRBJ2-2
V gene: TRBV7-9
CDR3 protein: CASRTGGTGELFF

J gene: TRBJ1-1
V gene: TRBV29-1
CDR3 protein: CSVEDLKVEAFF